The 8 T cell receptor beta chains below all came from one sample that was sequenced in a study of T cell responses to AZD1222 COVID-19 vaccine. TCRdb's table, derived via immunoSEQ multiplex PCR, lists solely in-frame clones and lacks some. Here the sample spans 80,000 to 95,000 clones, under 95% being singletons. The specimen comprised peripheral blood, sampled on day 0 of AZD1222 vaccination. These receptor sequences come from an adult in good health.

The chain joins TRBV2 to TRBJ2-7; no reliable D call. There are 11 residues in the CDR3. The germline V gene has CDR1 SNHLY and CDR2 FYNNEI. Trimming removed 6 bases at V and 2 bases at J, with 5 bases between. The CDR3 loop reads CASRGTYEQYF. As DNA, the CDR3 is TGTGCCAGCAGAGGCACCTACGAGCAGTACTTC. The entire variable domain, with the rest obtained from reference TRBV2 and TRBJ2-7, is as follows: EPEVTQTPSHQVTQMGQEVILRCVPISNHLYFYWYRQILGQKVEFLVSFYNNEISEKSEIFDDQFSVERPDGSNFTLKIRSTKLEDSAMYFCASRGTYEQYFGPGTRLTVT.

The chain links TRBV19 to TRBJ2-7; a possible D gene is TRBD2 (5 bases). Trimming removed 4 bases at V and 6 bases at J, with 16 bases between. The CDR3 runs to 14 residues. The germline CDR1 and CDR2 sequences are LNHDA and SQIVND (reference sequence). The CDR3 nucleotides read TGTGCCAGTAGTAAGGACGGGATTTTCGGCGAGCAGTACTTC. This translates into CASSKDGIFGEQYF.

This chain links TRBV11-2 with TRBJ1-4, with 8 bases that match TRBD1. This CDR3 is built from 16 residues. With 2 bases clipped from V and 8 bases from J, the junction kept 10 bases outside the gene matches. CDR1 is SGHAT and CDR2 is FQNNGV in the germline V gene. CDR3 region: CASSLSSDRGGEKLFF. For the CDR3, the DNA is TGTGCCAGCAGCTTAAGCAGCGACAGGGGTGGGGAAAAACTGTTTTTT.

The chain links TRBV15 to TRBJ2-3, with D unclear. The germline V and J ends were trimmed by 0 bases and 6 bases, with 10 bases remaining between them. From germline, CDR1 is LNHNV and CDR2 YYDKDF (reference sequence). The length of the CDR3 is 14 residues. The CDR3 DNA is TGTGCCACCAGCAGAGACAGGCCCGCGGATACGCAGTATTTT. Translating it yields CATSRDRPADTQYF.

The rearrangement links TRBV29-1 to TRBJ2-7, with TRBD1 matching 7 bases. CDR3 length: 13 amino acids. Germline values: CDR1 SQVTM, CDR2 ANQGSEA. V lost 8 bases and J lost 0; bases outside the gene matches: 7. The CDR3 DNA is TGCAGCACAAAAGGGGGCCGCTCCTACGAGCAGTACTTC. It is translated as CSTKGGRSYEQYF.

CDR3 sequence reads: CASSLATSGSGETQYF. As DNA, the CDR3 is TGCGCCAGCAGCTTGGCCACCAGCGGGAGCGGTGAGACCCAGTACTTC. The chain links TRBV5-1 to TRBJ2-5; 8 bases agree with TRBD2. The CDR3 runs 16 residues. The germline gives CDR1 SGHRS, CDR2 YFSETQ. J was trimmed by 5 bases and V by 0 bases; bases with no gene match: 9.

This CDR3 is CASSGTTGSSGNTIYF. CDR3 in DNA: TGTGCCAGCAGTGGGACGACAGGGTCCTCTGGAAACACCATATATTTT. The chain recombines TRBV6-1 with TRBJ1-3, with TRBD1 matching over 7 bases. The CDR3 runs 16 residues. The V and J ends lost 4 bases and 0 bases, in that order; junction bases with no gene match: 6. Germline assignment: CDR1 MNHNS and CDR2 SASEGT.

This chain uses TRBV28 with TRBJ1-5; a weak D match, TRBD1 (6 bases). Germline V gene data show CDR1 as MDHEN and CDR2 as SYDVKM. There are 14 residues in the CDR3. With 8 bases removed from V and 3 bases from J, the gap between germline ends came to 14 bases. DNA for the CDR3: TGTGCCAGCGGGGGGCGGTCATTCAATCAGCCCCAGCATTTT. Amino acid sequence: CASGGRSFNQPQHF.